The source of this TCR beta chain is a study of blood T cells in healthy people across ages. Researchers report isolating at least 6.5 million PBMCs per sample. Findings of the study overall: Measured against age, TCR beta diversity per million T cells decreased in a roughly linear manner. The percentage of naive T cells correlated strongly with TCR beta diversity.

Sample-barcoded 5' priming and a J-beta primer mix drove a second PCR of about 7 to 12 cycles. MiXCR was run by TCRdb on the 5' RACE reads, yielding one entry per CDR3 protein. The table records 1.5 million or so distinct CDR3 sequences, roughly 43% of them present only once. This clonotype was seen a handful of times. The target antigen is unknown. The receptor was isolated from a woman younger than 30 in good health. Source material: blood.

CDR3: CASSERQGGNEQFF. CDR3 coding DNA: TGTGCCAGCAGCGAACGACAGGGAGGCAATGAGCAGTTCTTC. The V and J genes are TRBV11-1 and TRBJ2-1; TRBD1 is a possible D gene (7 bases). The V and J ends lost 5 bases and 6 bases respectively, with 14 bases between them. The CDR3 totals 14 residues. CDR1 and CDR2 from the germline V gene are SGHAT and FQDESV (reference sequence). Looking up the rest from reference TRBV11-1 and TRBJ2-1 gives the full variable domain: EAEVAQSPRYKITEKSQAVAFWCDPISGHATLYWYRQILGQGPELLVQFQDESVVDDSQLPKDRFSAERLKGVDSTLKIQPAELGDSAMYLCASSERQGGNEQFFGPGTRLTVL.